This T cell receptor beta chain appears in the sequencing data of a study of T-cell reconstitution after alpha-beta-depleted transplantation in children. General study results and limits: Two months or so post-transplant, alpha-beta T cells reportedly derived from several hundred expanded graft clones. It was newly produced T cells that mostly accounted for T-cell counts and diversity one year after transplant. Elevated TCRbeta diversity at day 60 was traced, in some patients, to surviving recipient T cells and thymic progenitors.

Note on this clonotype: Its antigen is as yet unknown.

Preparation of the TCRbeta library involved a method that used unique molecular identifiers. TCRdb re-called the PCR reads with MiXCR, one entry per CDR3 protein. Among over 80,000 distinct CDR3 sequences listed, less than 25% were seen once. This TCR came from a boy aged 2 to 10 with acute lymphoblastic leukemia, due to receive a stem cell transplant. The input for sequencing was PBMCs, taken before TCRalphabeta/CD19-depleted stem cell transplant.

The CDR3 coding sequence is TGTGCCAGCAGCTTATTGGACGGCGAGCAGTTCTTC. Residues: CASSLLDGEQFF. The chain carries TRBV5-5 and TRBJ2-1, with D uncertain. The CDR3 is made up of 12 amino acids. CDR1 SGHKS and CDR2 YYEKEE come from the germline V gene (reference sequence). V lost 2 bases to trimming and J lost 10 bases, with 10 bases between them.